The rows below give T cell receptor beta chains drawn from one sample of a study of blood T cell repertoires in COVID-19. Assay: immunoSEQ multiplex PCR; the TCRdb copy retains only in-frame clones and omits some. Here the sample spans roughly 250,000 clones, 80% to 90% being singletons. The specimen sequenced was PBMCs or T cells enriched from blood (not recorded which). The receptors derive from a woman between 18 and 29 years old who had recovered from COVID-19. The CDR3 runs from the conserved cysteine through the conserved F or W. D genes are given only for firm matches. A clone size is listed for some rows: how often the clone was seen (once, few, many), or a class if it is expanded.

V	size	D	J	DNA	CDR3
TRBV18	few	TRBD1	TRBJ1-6	TGTGCCAGCTCACCGGTCAGACAGGGGAATTCACCCCTCCACTTT	CASSPVRQGNSPLHF
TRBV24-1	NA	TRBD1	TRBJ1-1	TGTGCCACCCGGGACAGACTCACCCAGCAGGCTTTCTTT	CATRDRLTQQAFF
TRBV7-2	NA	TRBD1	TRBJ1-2	TGTGCCAGCAGCCCCGACAGGGGTCGGGACTATGGCTACACCTTC	CASSPDRGRDYGYTF
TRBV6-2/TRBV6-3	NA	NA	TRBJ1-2	TGTGCCAGCAGCCGGGGGGGTGGCTACACCTTC	CASSRGGGYTF
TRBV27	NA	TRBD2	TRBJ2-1	TGTGCCAGCAGTTTAGGCGGGGGGGTCTACAATGAGCAGTTCTTC	CASSLGGGVYNEQFF
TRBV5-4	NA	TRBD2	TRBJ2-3	TGTGCCAGCAGCTTTCGAGCACTAGCGGGAACAGATACGCAGTATTTT	CASSFRALAGTDTQYF
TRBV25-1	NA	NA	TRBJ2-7	TGTGCCAGCAGTGGGGGGGGGACATTCTACGAGCAGTACTTC	CASSGGGTFYEQYF
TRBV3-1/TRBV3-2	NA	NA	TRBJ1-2	TGTGCCAGCAGCCCGACAGGACAGCGCTATGGCTACACCTTC	CASSPTGQRYGYTF
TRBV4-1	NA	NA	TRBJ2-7	TGCGCCAGCAGCCAAGGGACAGCCAGCTCCTACGAGCAGTACTTC	CASSQGTASSYEQYF
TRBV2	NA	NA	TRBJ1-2	TGTGCCAGCAGTGTTTTACAGAATGGCTACACCTTC	CASSVLQNGYTF
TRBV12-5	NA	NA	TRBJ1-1	TGTGCTAGTGGTCGGGGTTCCACTGAAGCTTTCTTT	CASGRGSTEAFF
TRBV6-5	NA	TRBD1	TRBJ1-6	TGTGCCAGCAGATCCTCAACAGGGGGGAATTCACCCCTCCACTTT	CASRSSTGGNSPLHF
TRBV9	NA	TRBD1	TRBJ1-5	TGTGCCAGCAGCGTAGAGGGACAGGGCAATCAGCCCCAGCATTTT	CASSVEGQGNQPQHF
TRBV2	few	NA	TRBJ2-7	TGTGCCAGCAGCCCCGGGGCCTACGAGCAGTACTTC	CASSPGAYEQYF
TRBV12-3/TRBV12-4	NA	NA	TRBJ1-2	TGTGCCAGCAGTTCGGGTGCTAACTATGGCTACACCTTC	CASSSGANYGYTF
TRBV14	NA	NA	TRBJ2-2	TGTGCCAGCAGCCATCGGGGGTGGACCGGGGAGCTGTTTTTT	CASSHRGWTGELFF
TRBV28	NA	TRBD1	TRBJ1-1	TGTGCCAGCAGTTACCGACAGGGGTCCGTGAACACTGAAGCTTTCTTT	CASSYRQGSVNTEAFF
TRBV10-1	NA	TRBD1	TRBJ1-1	TGCGCCAGCAGTGTACCGGGACAGGGCGAGACTGAAGCTTTCTTT	CASSVPGQGETEAFF
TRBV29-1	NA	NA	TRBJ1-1	TGCAGCGTGGGGAGGGGGGGCAACACTGAAGCTTTCTTT	CSVGRGGNTEAFF
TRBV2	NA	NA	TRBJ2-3	TGTGCCAGCAGTGGGGAGCGGAAGGCTAGCACAGATACGCAGTATTTT	CASSGERKASTDTQYF
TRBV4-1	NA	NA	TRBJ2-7	TGCGCCAGCAGCCGAACAGGTGCCTACGAGCAGTACTTC	CASSRTGAYEQYF
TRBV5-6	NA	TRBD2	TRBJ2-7	TGTGCCAGCAGGGACAGCGGGGGGGCCCCCTACGAGCAGTACTTC	CASRDSGGAPYEQYF
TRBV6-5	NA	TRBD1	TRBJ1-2	TGTGCCAGCACTGGACAGGGCCGCGGCTACACCTTC	CASTGQGRGYTF
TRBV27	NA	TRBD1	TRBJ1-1	TGTGCCAGCAGTTTCGGGACAGGGGGCACTGAAGCTTTCTTT	CASSFGTGGTEAFF
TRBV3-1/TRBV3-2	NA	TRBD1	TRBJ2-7	TGTGCCAGCAACCGACAGGGGGACGAGCAGTACTTC	CASNRQGDEQYF
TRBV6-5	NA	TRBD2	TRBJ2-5	TGTGCCAGCAGTTACGGACTAGCGGGGGAAGGGGGGATCCAGTACTTC	CASSYGLAGEGGIQYF
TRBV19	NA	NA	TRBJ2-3	TGTGCCAGCTTGGGGGGTCGCACAGATACGCAGTATTTT	CASLGGRTDTQYF
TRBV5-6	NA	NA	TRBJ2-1	TGTGCCAGCAGCCCGGTACAGGGTTATGAGCAGTTCTTC	CASSPVQGYEQFF
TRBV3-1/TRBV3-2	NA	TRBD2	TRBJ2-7	TGTGCCAGCAGCCAAGCATGGGGACTAGCGTCGTACGAGCAGTACTTC	CASSQAWGLASYEQYF
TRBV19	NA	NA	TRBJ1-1	TGTGCCAGTAGTATAGGAACAGGGATGAACACTGAAGCTTTCTTT	CASSIGTGMNTEAFF
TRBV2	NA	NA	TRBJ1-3	TGTGCCAGCAGCGATGTGGGCAGCGGGGGTGGAAACACCATATATTTT	CASSDVGSGGGNTIYF
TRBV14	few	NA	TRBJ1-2	TGTGCCAGCAGCCAAATGGCGGGAGAAGGAGGCTACACCTTC	CASSQMAGEGGYTF
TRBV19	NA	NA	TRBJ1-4	TGTGCCAGTACCGGGACTCCAACTAATGAAAAACTGTTTTTT	CASTGTPTNEKLFF
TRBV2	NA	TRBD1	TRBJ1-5	TGTGCCAGCAGTGACAGACAGGGGTTTCAGCCCCAGCATTTT	CASSDRQGFQPQHF
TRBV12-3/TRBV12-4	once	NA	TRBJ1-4	TGTGCCAGCAGCCCCGGGGGGGAACTGTTTTTT	CASSPGGELFF
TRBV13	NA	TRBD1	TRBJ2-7	TGTGCCAGCAGCCAGGACAGGCTGGCCGCCGAGCAGTACTTC	CASSQDRLAAEQYF
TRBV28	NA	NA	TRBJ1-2	TGTGCCAGCAGTTTAGGGCAGACCCCTTATGAGAACAACTATGGCTACACCTTC	CASSLGQTPYENNYGYTF
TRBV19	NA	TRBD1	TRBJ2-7	TGTGCCAGCGCCGGGACAGGGCTCTACGAGCAGTACTTC	CASAGTGLYEQYF
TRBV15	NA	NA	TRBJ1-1	TGTGCCACCAGCAGAGGCGGGGGGGTAGGGATCGCTGAAGCTTTCTTT	CATSRGGGVGIAEAFF
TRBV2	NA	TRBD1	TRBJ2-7	TGTGCCAGCAGCGACAGGGTGAGGCCCTACGAGCAGTACTTC	CASSDRVRPYEQYF
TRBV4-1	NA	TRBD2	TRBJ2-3	TGCGCCAGCAGCCAAGAGGGACTAGCGGTGGCAGATACGCAGTATTTT	CASSQEGLAVADTQYF
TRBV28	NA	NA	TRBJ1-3	TGTGCCAGCAGTTTAGGGCCTACACAAGGAAACACCATATATTTT	CASSLGPTQGNTIYF
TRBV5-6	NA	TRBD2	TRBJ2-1	TGTGCCAGCAGGGCCAGGCTACTAGCGGGGGGGCCTGAGCAGTTCTTC	CASRARLLAGGPEQFF
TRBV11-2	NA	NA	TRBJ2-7	TGTGCCAGCAGCCCCCCACTATCCTACGAGCAGTACTTC	CASSPPLSYEQYF
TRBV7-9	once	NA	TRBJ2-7	TGTGCCAGCAGCTCGAGGACAGACGAGCAGTACTTC	CASSSRTDEQYF
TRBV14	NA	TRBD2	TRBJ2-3	TGTGCCAGCAGCCAAGGAAGCGGGGGGACCCATACGCAGTATTTT	CASSQGSGGTHTQYF
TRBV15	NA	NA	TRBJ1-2	TGTGCCACCAGCAGAGCGGGGGGAGCTAACTATGGCTACACCTTC	CATSRAGGANYGYTF
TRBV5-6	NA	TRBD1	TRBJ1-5	TGTGCCAGCAGCTTTCGACAGGGAAAGTATAACAATCAGCCCCAGCATTTT	CASSFRQGKYNNQPQHF
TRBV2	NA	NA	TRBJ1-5	TGTGCCAGCAGTGTCCAGGGCAATCAGCCCCAGCATTTT	CASSVQGNQPQHF
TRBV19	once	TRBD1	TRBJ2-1	TGTGCCAGTAGTTCGCACGACAGGGGCCCCTACAATGAGCAGTTCTTC	CASSSHDRGPYNEQFF
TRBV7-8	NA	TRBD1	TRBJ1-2	TGTGCCAGCAGTCGGGACAGGGGGCAGGGTGGCTACACCTTC	CASSRDRGQGGYTF
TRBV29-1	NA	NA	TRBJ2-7	TGCAGCGTTACCCCAGGATCCTCCTACGAGCAGTACTTC	CSVTPGSSYEQYF
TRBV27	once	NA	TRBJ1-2	TGTGCCAGCAGTTTAGGACCGAGGACTTCTGGCTACACCTTC	CASSLGPRTSGYTF
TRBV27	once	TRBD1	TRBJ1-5	TGTGCCAGCAGTTTAGTGGCAGGGGGTCTGGCAAGGAATCAGCCCCAGCATTTT	CASSLVAGGLARNQPQHF
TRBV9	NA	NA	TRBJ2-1	TGTGCCAGCAGCGTTGGCGGGACAGCCTCTCTCAATGAGCAGTTCTTC	CASSVGGTASLNEQFF